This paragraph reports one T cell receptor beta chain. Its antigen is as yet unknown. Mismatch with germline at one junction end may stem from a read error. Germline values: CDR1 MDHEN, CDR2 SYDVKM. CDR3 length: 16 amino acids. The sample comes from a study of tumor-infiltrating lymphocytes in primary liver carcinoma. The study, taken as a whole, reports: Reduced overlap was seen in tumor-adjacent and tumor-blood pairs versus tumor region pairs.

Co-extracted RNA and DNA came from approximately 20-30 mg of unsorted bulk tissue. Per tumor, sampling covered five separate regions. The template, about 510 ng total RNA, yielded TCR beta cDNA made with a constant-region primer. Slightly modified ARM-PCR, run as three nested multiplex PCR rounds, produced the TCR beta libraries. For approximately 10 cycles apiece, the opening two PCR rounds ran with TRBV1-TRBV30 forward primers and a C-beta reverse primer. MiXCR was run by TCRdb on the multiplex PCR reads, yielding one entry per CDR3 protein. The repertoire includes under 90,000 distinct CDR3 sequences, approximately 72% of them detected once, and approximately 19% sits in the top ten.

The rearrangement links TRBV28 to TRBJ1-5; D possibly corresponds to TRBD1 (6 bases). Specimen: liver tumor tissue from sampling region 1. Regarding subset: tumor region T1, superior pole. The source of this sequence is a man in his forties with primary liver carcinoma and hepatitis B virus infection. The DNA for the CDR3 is TGTGCCAGCACTTTATGGGCGGGGGCGAAGAATCAGCCCCAGCACTTT. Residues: CASTLWAGAKNQPQHF. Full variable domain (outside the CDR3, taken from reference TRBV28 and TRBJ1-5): DVKVTQSSRYLVKRTGEKVFLECVQDMDHENMFWYRQDPGLGLRLIYFSYDVKMKEKGDIPEGYSVSREKKERFSLILESASTNQTSMYLCASTLWAGAKNQPQHFGDGTRLSIL.